A selection of T cell receptor beta chains follows, all from one sample in a study of OX40 agonist ivuxolimab in advanced cancers. Assay: immunoSEQ multiplex PCR; the TCRdb copy retains only in-frame clones and omits some. The table lists tens of thousands of clones, 81% of them singletons, with roughly 1% in the top ten. The specimen comprised CD4+ or CD8+ T cells sorted from blood, sampled in a trial of the OX40 agonist ivuxolimab. These receptors all come from an adult with an advanced solid tumor such as melanoma, head and neck, liver or kidney cancer. The CDR3 runs from the conserved cysteine through the conserved F or W. A D gene is named only where the DNA matches it firmly. Clone size is given for some rows only: seen once, a few or many times, or a class if the clone is expanded.

clone size | J gene | V gene | D gene | CDR3 protein | CDR3 DNA
NA | TRBJ2-5 | TRBV5-6 | NA | CASSLKSGQKTQYF | TGTGCCAGCAGCTTGAAGTCAGGGCAGAAGACCCAGTACTTC
NA | TRBJ1-2 | TRBV4-1 | NA | CASSDLDTRVDGYTF | TGCGCCAGCAGTGACCTGGACACCAGGGTCGATGGCTACACCTTC
NA | TRBJ2-5 | TRBV19 | TRBD1 | CASSQGDRVPETQYF | TGTGCCAGTAGTCAAGGGGACAGGGTTCCGGAGACCCAGTACTTC
NA | TRBJ1-3 | TRBV4-1 | NA | CASSQDLRGGGNTIYF | TGCGCCAGCAGCCAAGATCTTCGGGGGGGAGGAAACACCATATATTTT
few | TRBJ1-2 | TRBV7-2 | TRBD1 | CASSLTGLDYGYTF | TGTGCCAGCAGCTTGACAGGGTTGGACTATGGCTACACCTTC
few | TRBJ2-2 | TRBV9 | NA | CASSERATGELFF | TGTGCCAGCAGCGAGAGGGCCACCGGGGAGCTGTTTTTT
NA | TRBJ1-1 | TRBV30 | NA | CAWSRDTGTEAFF | TGTGCCTGGAGTCGGGACACGGGGACTGAAGCTTTCTTT
NA | TRBJ1-1 | TRBV6-4 | NA | CASRKTLGAFF | TGTGCCAGCAGGAAAACCCTGGGGGCTTTCTTT
NA | TRBJ1-6 | TRBV5-1 | NA | CASSERQDYSPLHF | TGCGCCAGCAGCGAACGACAGGACTATTCACCCCTCCACTTT
NA | TRBJ1-6 | TRBV11-1 | NA | CASSQGRNSPLHF | TGTGCCAGCAGCCAGGGTCGGAATTCACCCCTCCACTTT
NA | TRBJ1-4 | TRBV7-2 | TRBD1 | CASSLRGPVTNEKLFF | TGTGCCAGCAGCTTAAGGGGGCCAGTTACTAATGAAAAACTGTTTTTT
NA | TRBJ1-1 | TRBV5-8 | NA | CASSLNSFDEAFF | TGTGCCAGCAGCTTGAACAGCTTCGATGAAGCTTTCTTT
many | TRBJ1-4 | TRBV2 | NA | CASSEGRNEKLFF | TGTGCCAGCAGTGAAGGCAGAAATGAAAAACTGTTTTTT
NA | TRBJ1-2 | TRBV27 | NA | CASSLSGSCGYTF | TGTGCCAGCAGTTTATCCGGCTCGTGCGGCTACACCTTC
NA | TRBJ2-5 | TRBV9 | NA | CASSVGFDAETQYF | TGTGCCAGCAGCGTAGGGTTTGACGCAGAGACCCAGTACTTC
NA | TRBJ2-3 | TRBV7-9 | TRBD1 | CASRPGGYTDTQYF | TGTGCCAGCAGACCAGGGGGTTACACAGATACGCAGTATTTT
NA | TRBJ1-5 | TRBV28 | NA | CASSLGRGNQPQHF | TGTGCCAGCAGTCTAGGGAGAGGCAATCAGCCCCAGCATTTT
once | TRBJ2-1 | TRBV6-5 | NA | CASSQQLRLGNEQFF | TGTGCCAGCAGTCAACAGCTTCGGCTCGGCAATGAGCAGTTCTTC
NA | TRBJ2-7 | TRBV19 | NA | CASSSKTSYEQYF | TGTGCCAGTAGTTCGAAGACGTCCTACGAGCAGTACTTC
NA | TRBJ2-7 | TRBV28 | TRBD1 | CASSSRARTGTGEQYF | TGTGCCAGCAGTTCCCGGGCCCGGACAGGGACCGGCGAGCAGTACTTC
once | TRBJ1-5 | TRBV18 | NA | CASSPFPTGKGNQPQHF | TGTGCCAGCTCACCATTCCCTACAGGGAAGGGCAATCAGCCCCAGCATTTT
NA | TRBJ1-2 | TRBV29-1 | NA | CSVVDTNYGYTF | TGCAGCGTTGTCGACACAAACTATGGCTACACCTTC
NA | TRBJ2-5 | TRBV11-2 | NA | CASSLDGQYQETQYF | TGTGCCAGCAGCTTAGATGGGCAGTACCAAGAGACCCAGTACTTC
NA | TRBJ2-1 | TRBV7-2 | TRBD1 | CASSLWRQGIGEQFF | TGTGCCAGCAGCTTATGGAGACAGGGAATTGGTGAGCAGTTCTTC
NA | TRBJ1-1 | TRBV19 | NA | CATRNMNTEAFF | TGTGCCACCCGTAACATGAACACTGAAGCTTTCTTT
NA | TRBJ2-7 | TRBV7-9 | NA | CASSDLSSSYEQYF | TGTGCCAGCAGCGACCTTTCAAGCTCCTACGAGCAGTACTTC
once | TRBJ1-5 | TRBV19 | TRBD1 | CASGGQVNQPQHF | TGTGCCAGCGGCGGACAGGTCAATCAGCCCCAGCATTTT
NA | TRBJ1-1 | TRBV15 | NA | CATSRERGMNTEAFF | TGTGCCACCAGCAGAGAGCGGGGGATGAACACTGAAGCTTTCTTT
NA | TRBJ2-3 | TRBV10-3 | TRBD1 | CATEDRGTDTQYF | TGTGCCACTGAGGACAGGGGTACAGATACGCAGTATTTT
few | TRBJ1-1 | TRBV9 | TRBD1 | CASSRDRLNTEAFF | TGTGCCAGCAGCCGGGACAGATTGAACACTGAAGCTTTCTTT
few | TRBJ1-2 | TRBV30 | NA | CACPSEAIYGYTF | TGTGCCTGCCCCTCCGAGGCCATCTATGGCTACACCTTC
NA | TRBJ1-5 | TRBV6-5 | TRBD1 | CASSPDRAGQPQHF | TGTGCCAGCAGCCCGGACAGGGCGGGTCAGCCCCAGCATTTT
NA | TRBJ2-3 | TRBV19 | NA | CASRRLVTDTQYF | TGTGCCAGTAGGCGACTAGTGACAGATACGCAGTATTTT
NA | TRBJ1-2 | TRBV9 | NA | CASRVPTKGETGGYTF | TGTGCCAGCAGGGTACCGACGAAGGGGGAGACAGGTGGCTACACCTTC
once | TRBJ2-5 | TRBV30 | TRBD2 | CAWTNQAGGRETQYF | TGTGCCTGGACCAATCAAGCGGGGGGGCGAGAGACCCAGTACTTC
few | TRBJ2-2 | TRBV5-6 | NA | CASTSGRTGELFF | TGTGCCAGCACCTCGGGGAGGACCGGGGAGCTGTTTTTT
NA | TRBJ1-2 | TRBV27 | NA | CASSLSPGNVGYTF | TGTGCCAGCAGTTTATCGCCAGGGAACGTCGGCTACACCTTC
NA | TRBJ1-6 | TRBV30 | NA | CAWLGQPPNSPLHF | TGTGCCTGGCTCGGACAGCCTCCTAATTCACCCCTCCACTTT
NA | TRBJ1-5 | TRBV19 | NA | CASSPQEPHQPQHF | TGTGCCAGTAGTCCCCAGGAACCACATCAGCCCCAGCATTTT
NA | TRBJ1-6 | TRBV6-5 | NA | CASSPNRVSPLHF | TGTGCCAGCAGCCCCAATCGAGTTTCACCCCTCCACTTT
NA | TRBJ1-1 | TRBV9 | TRBD1 | CASISQGARTEAFF | TGTGCCAGCATCTCACAGGGGGCGCGTACTGAAGCTTTCTTT
NA | TRBJ2-3 | TRBV6-5 | NA | CASRTPDTTDTQYF | TGTGCCAGCAGGACGCCTGACACAACAGATACGCAGTATTTT
NA | TRBJ1-2 | TRBV5-1 | TRBD1 | CASSLGAGGINYGYTF | TGCGCCAGCAGCTTGGGGGCAGGGGGGATTAACTATGGCTACACCTTC
NA | TRBJ1-3 | TRBV2 | NA | CASKIQAGSENTIYF | TGTGCCAGCAAGATCCAGGCAGGGTCTGAGAACACCATATATTTT
once | TRBJ2-3 | TRBV2 | TRBD1 | CASGTGKRDTQYF | TGTGCCAGTGGGACAGGGAAGAGAGATACGCAGTATTTT
few | TRBJ2-1 | TRBV2 | NA | CASSDSRNEQFF | TGTGCCAGCAGTGACTCCCGGAATGAGCAGTTCTTC
few | TRBJ1-4 | TRBV19 | TRBD1 | CASSIRTGSNEKLFF | TGTGCCAGTAGTATACGGACAGGATCTAATGAAAAACTGTTTTTT
NA | TRBJ2-2 | TRBV6-1 | NA | CASSERPGATGELFF | TGTGCCAGCAGTGAACGCCCGGGGGCCACCGGGGAGCTGTTTTTT
few | TRBJ1-2 | TRBV9 | NA | CASSVGGEGGYGYTF | TGTGCCAGCAGCGTAGGTGGGGAGGGCGGCTATGGCTACACCTTC
NA | TRBJ2-1 | TRBV10-3 | NA | CAISERDNEGNEQFF | TGTGCCATCAGTGAAAGGGACAACGAAGGCAATGAGCAGTTCTTC
NA | TRBJ1-2 | TRBV7-9 | NA | CASVKNTVNYGYTF | TGTGCCAGCGTCAAAAATACAGTCAACTATGGCTACACCTTC
NA | TRBJ2-2 | TRBV2 | NA | CASSLLPTGELFF | TGTGCCAGCAGTCTCCTTCCTACCGGGGAGCTGTTTTTT
once | TRBJ1-6 | TRBV13 | NA | CASRRGRLIPTSNNSPLHF | TGTGCCAGCCGGCGGGGAAGACTAATTCCTACCTCTAATAATTCACCCCTCCACTTT